This TCR beta chain was sequenced in a study of PD-L1 blockade in urothelial cancer. Study background: Analysis of the blood was performed 3 weeks (second dose) and 6 weeks after treatment start.

Sequencing was performed with immunoSEQ multiplex PCR; in TCRdb, only in-frame clones are kept and a portion is missing. The sample consists of about 130,000 clones, roughly 83% of them appearing once. Time point described: peripheral blood 6 weeks after treatment start. Each patient gave between 1 and 8 samples of peripheral blood mononuclear cells, which were collected pretreatment and during treatment. Per the germline V gene, CDR1 is MNHNS and CDR2 is SASEGT. With 1 base clipped from V and 4 bases from J, the junction kept 10 bases outside the gene matches. The CDR3 contains 17 residues. This material consisted of PBMCs, taken around atezolizumab (anti-PD-L1) treatment. V is TRBV6-1 and J is TRBJ2-5; 9 nucleotides agree with TRBD1. This receptor was identified in a man aged 50 to 60 with urothelial cancer. CDR3 sequence reads: CASSEGFSGTGSETQYF. DNA of the CDR3: TGTGCCAGCAGTGAAGGTTTTAGTGGGACAGGGTCAGAGACCCAGTACTTC.